Listed here is a single T cell receptor (beta chain). The CDR3 is made up of 16 amino acids. In germline, CDR1 is MDHEN, CDR2 SYDVKM. The V end was cut by 8 bases, the J end by 1 base, with 15 bases between. The sample originates from a study of blood T cell repertoires in COVID-19. As handled by the study authors: The authors estimated nucleated cell counts from reference gene primer amplification. Profiling relied on immunoSEQ multiplex PCR, and the TCRdb table lists in-frame clones only, not all of them. V and J calls and clone size are given by that table; D and trimming were obtained from the DNA. The sample lists about 120,000 clones; 79% were seen once.

This clonotype was sampled from a man aged 40-49 years with active or convalescent COVID-19. The sample was peripheral blood. The rearrangement links TRBV28 to TRBJ1-6; tentative D call: TRBD1 (5 bases). Here the CDR3 reads CASCPAGRSYNSPLHF. The CDR3 nucleotides read TGTGCCAGCTGTCCTGCAGGGCGGTCCTATAATTCACCCCTCCACTTT.